Listed below are T cell receptor beta chains from one sample, sequenced in a study of cytomegalovirus exposure and HLA in healthy donors. Generated by immunoSEQ multiplex PCR, the TCRdb table keeps only in-frame clones and is missing some. The sample records 150,000 to 200,000 clones, 60% to 85% being singletons. The sample consisted of PBMCs. All receptors come from a female donor in good health and CMV-seronegative. CDR3s include the opening cysteine and the closing phenylalanine or tryptophan. Fields, in order: J gene, D gene, clone size, V gene, CDR3 DNA, CDR3 protein. D genes are given only for firm matches. Clone sizes are given selectively: once, few, many, or a class where the clone is expanded.

>TRBJ1-2|-|once|TRBV7-9
TGTGCCAGCAGCCCCTCTAGAGGACTAGAGGACTATGGCTACACCTTC
CASSPSRGLEDYGYTF
>TRBJ2-7|TRBD1|-|TRBV7-2
TGTGCCAGCAGCGATCGACAGGGGGCCTTGGAGCAGTACTTC
CASSDRQGALEQYF
>TRBJ1-4|-|-|TRBV7-2
TGTGCCAGCAGACCCGACAGAACAACTAATGAAAAACTGTTTTTT
CASRPDRTTNEKLFF
>TRBJ2-7|TRBD2|-|TRBV30
TGTGCCTGGAGTGTCGGGCGGACTAGCGGGCTTCTCTACGAGCAGTACTTC
CAWSVGRTSGLLYEQYF
>TRBJ2-7|TRBD1|-|TRBV5-6
TGTGCCAGCAGGGACAGGGGGAGTTACGAGCAGTACTTC
CASRDRGSYEQYF
>TRBJ2-1|-|-|TRBV7-6
TGTGCCAGCAGCTTAGTTCGGGCCTACAATGAGCAGTTCTTC
CASSLVRAYNEQFF
>TRBJ2-4|-|-|TRBV7-9
TGTGCCAGCAGCAACCAAGGGGGTTTGGACATTCAGTACTTC
CASSNQGGLDIQYF
>TRBJ1-1|-|-|TRBV9
TGTGCCAGCAGCGTAGAGGGCAGAGGGAGCACTGAAGCTTTCTTT
CASSVEGRGSTEAFF
>TRBJ1-1|-|few|TRBV19
TGTGCCAGTAGTATTGGGCAGACCAAGGAAGCTTTCTTT
CASSIGQTKEAFF
>TRBJ1-2|-|-|TRBV2
TGTGCCAGCAGTGAAACAGGACAGATCTATGGCTACACCTTC
CASSETGQIYGYTF
>TRBJ2-5|-|-|TRBV5-4
TGTGCCAGCAGCCCGTACACACGGCGGGAGACCCAGTACTTC
CASSPYTRRETQYF
>TRBJ2-3|-|-|TRBV10-1
TGCGCCAGCAGTGAGTCTAGCTGGAATACGCAGTATTTT
CASSESSWNTQYF
>TRBJ1-2|-|once|TRBV7-9
TGTGCCAGCAGCTCCGGGACAAACTATGGCTACACCTTC
CASSSGTNYGYTF
>TRBJ1-4|-|-|TRBV6-1
TGTGCCAGCAGGTGGGAGGGTACACTGTTTTTT
CASRWEGTLFF
>TRBJ1-5|-|-|TRBV15
TGTGCCACCAGCAGAGTAGATAGCAATCAGCCCCAGCATTTT
CATSRVDSNQPQHF
>TRBJ1-3|TRBD1|-|TRBV5-4
TGTGCCAGCAGCTACGGGACAGGGGGGGGAAACACCATATATTTT
CASSYGTGGGNTIYF
>TRBJ2-7|TRBD1|-|TRBV14
TGTGCCAGCAGCCAAGAGGGGTCAGGGGGCAAGCCCTACGAGCAGCACTTC
CASSQEGSGGKPYEQHF
>TRBJ2-5|-|-|TRBV6-1
TGTGCCAGCAGTGAAGCGCGCGGGGGCCCCTACCAAGAGACCCAGTACTTC
CASSEARGGPYQETQYF
>TRBJ2-7|TRBD2|once|TRBV15
TGTGCCACCAGCAGAGGTACTAGCGGCTCCTACGAGCAGTACTTC
CATSRGTSGSYEQYF
>TRBJ2-3|-|-|TRBV21-1
TGTGCCAGCAGCAAAGAGGGGGCGCTAGCGTTTCCTTCCCAGGATACGCAGTATTTT
CASSKEGALAFPSQDTQYF
>TRBJ1-5|-|-|TRBV19
TGTGCCAGTAGTATATCATTAGGACTCAATCAGCCCCAGCATTTT
CASSISLGLNQPQHF
>TRBJ2-5|TRBD1|-|TRBV18
TGTGCCAGCTCACGTGGACAGGGGGCGGAGGAGACCCAGTACTTC
CASSRGQGAEETQYF
>TRBJ2-1|TRBD2|-|TRBV10-1
TGCGCCAGCAGTGACTCTTACGCGGGAGGGACCTACAATGAGCAGTTCTTC
CASSDSYAGGTYNEQFF
>TRBJ2-7|TRBD2|-|TRBV11-3
TGTGCCAGCAGCTTAGATGGTAGCGGGTCCTACGAGCAGTACTTC
CASSLDGSGSYEQYF
>TRBJ1-2|TRBD1|-|TRBV20-1
TGCAGTGCTTACTGGACAGGCCTTTCCTTC
CSAYWTGLSF
>TRBJ2-5|TRBD1|-|TRBV7-7
TGTGCTAGCAGCCCCACGACAGGGTTAGAGACCCAGTACTTC
CASSPTTGLETQYF
>TRBJ1-6|-|few|TRBV6-5
TGTGCCAGCAGTTACGCCGACGGAGGTTCACCCCTCCACTTT
CASSYADGGSPLHF
>TRBJ1-1|-|-|TRBV13
TGTGCCAGCAGCGAACCAGGAGGGAACACTGAAGCTTTCTTT
CASSEPGGNTEAFF
>TRBJ1-4|TRBD1|-|TRBV7-2
TGTGCCAGCAGCTTTAGTGGTGCAGGGGGCTTGAGTGAAAAACTGTTTTTT
CASSFSGAGGLSEKLFF
>TRBJ2-5|TRBD2|-|TRBV7-2
TGTGCCAGCAGCGGGAGGACTAGCAGGGAGACCCAGTACTTC
CASSGRTSRETQYF
>TRBJ2-2|-|-|TRBV9
TGTGCCAGCAGCGTAGTGGTAGGGGACACCGGGGAGCTGTTTTTT
CASSVVVGDTGELFF
>TRBJ2-1|-|-|TRBV7-9
TGTGCCAGCAGCCGCGTCGGACAGAGCTCCTACAATGAGCAGTTCTTC
CASSRVGQSSYNEQFF
>TRBJ2-2|TRBD1|once|TRBV2
TGTGCCAGCAGTGAATTACAGGGGTGGACCGGGGAGCTGTTTTTT
CASSELQGWTGELFF
>TRBJ1-2|-|-|TRBV30
TGTGCCTGGAGTCCCGGGGTGGATGGCTACACCTTC
CAWSPGVDGYTF
>TRBJ2-1|TRBD2|-|TRBV30
TGTGCCTGGAGTGTCCTCCTCCGCGGGAGCCCGAACTATGAGCAGTTCTTC
CAWSVLLRGSPNYEQFF
>TRBJ2-7|TRBD2|few|TRBV9
TGTGCCAGCACCCTTGGACTAGCGGGACCCGAGCAGTACTTC
CASTLGLAGPEQYF
>TRBJ2-5|-|-|TRBV28
TGTGCCAGCAGTTCCGGGACTTATGAAGAGACCCAGTACTTC
CASSSGTYEETQYF
>TRBJ2-3|TRBD2|-|TRBV9
TGTGCCAGCAGCGTAGAATGGACTAGGCGCCTGGATACGCAGTATTTT
CASSVEWTRRLDTQYF
>TRBJ2-3|-|once|TRBV7-9
TGTGCCAGCGTCCAGTGGCAGGGGCAGGGAGATACGCAGTATTTT
CASVQWQGQGDTQYF
>TRBJ2-7|TRBD1|-|TRBV5-1
TGCGCCAGCAGCTTGGGGGACAGGGGTTTCGAGCAGTACTTC
CASSLGDRGFEQYF
>TRBJ1-2|TRBD1|-|TRBV2
TGTGCCAGCAGTGCGGGACAGGGTGGTTCCGGCTACACCTTC
CASSAGQGGSGYTF
>TRBJ2-2|TRBD2|-|TRBV5-1
TGCGCCAGCAGCCTATTCGGGACTACCCAGGGCGGGGAGCTGTTTTTT
CASSLFGTTQGGELFF
>TRBJ1-2|TRBD1|-|TRBV5-1
TGCGCCAGCAGCTTGGGGGGGACAGGGAACTATGGCTACACCTTC
CASSLGGTGNYGYTF
>TRBJ1-2|-|-|TRBV9
TGTGCCAGCAGCGTAGTTTCCGAGGGAGATGGCTACACCTTC
CASSVVSEGDGYTF
>TRBJ1-5|TRBD1|-|TRBV5-1
TGCGCCAGCAGCTTGGGGACAGGCGCTGGGGATCAGCCCCAGCATTTT
CASSLGTGAGDQPQHF
>TRBJ2-7|TRBD1|once|TRBV5-1
TGCGCCAGCAGCTTGGGGAACCGAGGGGACAGGGCCACGGGGTACGAGCAGTACTTC
CASSLGNRGDRATGYEQYF
>TRBJ1-5|-|-|TRBV10-3
TGTGCCATCAGTGAGAGCGGGTTTGGGTCGGATCAGCCCCAGCATTTT
CAISESGFGSDQPQHF
>TRBJ2-1|TRBD2|-|TRBV29-1
TGCAGCGTTGGAGAGACTAGCCACAATGAGCAGTTCTTC
CSVGETSHNEQFF
>TRBJ1-5|-|-|TRBV15
TGTGCCACCAGCAGAGATAAGGAGATTTCTCAGCCCCAGCATTTT
CATSRDKEISQPQHF
>TRBJ1-5|-|-|TRBV5-1
TGCGCCAGCAGCTTGGGGACAGTCGGCCCCAATCAGCCCCAGCATTTT
CASSLGTVGPNQPQHF
>TRBJ1-2|TRBD1|-|TRBV7-3
TGTGCCAGCAGCTCCCCACAGACAGGGGGATATGGCTACACCTTC
CASSSPQTGGYGYTF
>TRBJ2-1|TRBD2|-|TRBV7-8
TGTGCCAGCAGCTTAGTTGGTCTAGCGGGGGACAATGAGCAGTTCTTC
CASSLVGLAGDNEQFF
>TRBJ2-2|TRBD1|few|TRBV30
TGTGCCAGGGGACAGCCGTACACCGGGGAGCTGTTTTTT
CARGQPYTGELFF
>TRBJ1-5|-|-|TRBV30
TGTGCCTGGAGCCCCTGGGCGAGGGGGAGCAGTCAGCCCCAGCATTTT
CAWSPWARGSSQPQHF
>TRBJ2-1|-|-|TRBV7-3
TGTGCCAGCAGCTCAACTACAGTATACAATGAGCAGTTCTTC
CASSSTTVYNEQFF